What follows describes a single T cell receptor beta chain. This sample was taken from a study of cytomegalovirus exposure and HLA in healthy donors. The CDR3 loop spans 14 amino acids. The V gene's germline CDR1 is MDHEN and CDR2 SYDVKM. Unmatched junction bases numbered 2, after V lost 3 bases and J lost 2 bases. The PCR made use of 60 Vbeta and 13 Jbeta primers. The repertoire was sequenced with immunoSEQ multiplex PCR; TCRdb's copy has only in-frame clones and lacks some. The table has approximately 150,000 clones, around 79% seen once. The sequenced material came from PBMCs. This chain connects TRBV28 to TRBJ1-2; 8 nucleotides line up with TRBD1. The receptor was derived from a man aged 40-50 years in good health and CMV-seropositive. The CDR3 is CASSLDRVNYGYTF. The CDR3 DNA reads TGTGCCAGCAGTTTGGACAGGGTAAACTATGGCTACACCTTC.